Listed below are T cell receptor beta chains from one sample, sequenced in a study of cytomegalovirus exposure and HLA in healthy donors. Sequencing was performed with immunoSEQ multiplex PCR; in TCRdb, only in-frame clones are kept and a portion is missing. The data hold roughly 63,000 clones, with more than 80% observed a single time. The sequencing sample was made of PBMCs. The receptors were gathered from a woman between 18 and 30 years old in good health and CMV-seronegative. CDR3s include the opening cysteine and the closing phenylalanine or tryptophan. The order of the fields is clone size, D gene, J gene, V gene, CDR3 protein, CDR3 DNA. A D gene is named only where the DNA matches it firmly. Size is stated for part of the rows, as once, few or many counts, or as a class when the clone is expanded.

>.|TRBD2|TRBJ2-1|TRBV19
CASSSAGGSEQFF
TGTGCCAGTAGTAGCGCGGGGGGGAGTGAGCAGTTCTTC
>.|.|TRBJ1-4|TRBV28
CASSLGGGWQLFF
TGTGCCAGCAGTTTAGGGGGGGGGTGGCAACTGTTTTTT
>.|.|TRBJ1-2|TRBV30
CAWSKFRYGYTF
TGTGCCTGGAGTAAATTTCGGTATGGCTACACCTTC
>.|.|TRBJ2-3|TRBV5-1
CASSAGSTDTQYF
TGCGCCAGCAGCGCGGGGAGCACAGATACGCAGTATTTT
>.|TRBD1|TRBJ1-2|TRBV12-5
CASGLGTGGPYLDGYTF
TGTGCTAGTGGTTTGGGGACAGGGGGACCCTATCTAGATGGCTACACCTTC
>.|TRBD2|TRBJ2-3|TRBV5-1
CASSLSASAGGDTQYF
TGCGCCAGCAGCTTGTCAGCATCGGCGGGGGGAGATACGCAGTATTTT
>once|.|TRBJ2-3|TRBV30
CAWTVGTDTQYF
TGTGCCTGGACGGTGGGCACAGATACGCAGTATTTT
>.|TRBD1|TRBJ2-7|TRBV15
CATSRDLGQGYEQYF
TGTGCCACCAGCAGAGACTTGGGACAGGGTTACGAGCAGTACTTC
>once|.|TRBJ2-5|TRBV9
CASSVGSVVETQYF
TGTGCCAGCAGCGTAGGCTCCGTAGTAGAGACCCAGTACTTC
>.|TRBD1|TRBJ1-5|TRBV27
CASPYTDRARLVSNQPQHF
TGTGCCAGCCCGTACACAGACAGGGCTAGGTTGGTAAGCAATCAGCCCCAGCATTTT
>.|.|TRBJ2-5|TRBV11-2
CASSGQSGETQYF
TGTGCCAGCAGCGGGCAGTCAGGAGAGACCCAGTACTTC
>.|.|TRBJ2-3|TRBV10-3
CAISQGPRITDTQYF
TGTGCCATCAGTCAGGGTCCCCGGATTACAGATACGCAGTATTTT
>.|TRBD2|TRBJ2-3|TRBV18
CASSPRTSGGKDTQYF
TGTGCCAGCTCACCTCGGACTAGCGGCGGCAAAGATACGCAGTATTTT
>.|TRBD1|TRBJ1-3|TRBV4-1
CASSRSRTGGRTGNTIYF
TGCGCCAGCAGCCGATCGCGGACAGGGGGAAGAACTGGAAACACCATATATTTT
>.|.|TRBJ1-3|TRBV28
CASSRGTSGNTIYF
TGTGCCAGCAGTCGCGGGACCTCTGGAAACACCATATATTTT
>.|.|TRBJ2-3|TRBV7-8
CAIGGTDTQYF
TGTGCGATCGGGGGCACAGATACGCAGTATTTT
>.|.|TRBJ2-1|TRBV28
CASSLLGEAVGEQFF
TGTGCCAGCAGTTTATTGGGGGAGGCGGTTGGTGAGCAGTTCTTC
>.|.|TRBJ1-5|TRBV6-5
CASSLGGGTQHF
TGTGCCAGCAGTCTAGGGGGGGGTACCCAGCATTTT
>.|.|TRBJ2-4|TRBV19
CASSIPGTGSGIQYF
TGTGCCAGTAGTATCCCCGGGACCGGGAGCGGCATTCAGTACTTC
>.|.|TRBJ2-7|TRBV6-1
CASSEVTGSGEQYF
TGTGCCAGCAGTGAAGTTACGGGGAGTGGCGAGCAGTACTTC
>.|TRBD1|TRBJ1-2|TRBV9
CASSAGQGLNYGYTF
TGTGCCAGCAGCGCCGGACAGGGGCTTAACTATGGCTACACCTTC
>.|.|TRBJ2-1|TRBV28
CASGGHTYNEQFF
TGTGCCAGCGGGGGCCACACCTACAATGAGCAGTTCTTC
>.|TRBD1|TRBJ1-2|TRBV27
CASSTHASGGGGYGYTF
TGTGCCAGCAGTACCCACGCCTCAGGAGGGGGCGGGTATGGCTACACCTTC
>.|TRBD2|TRBJ2-7|TRBV15
CATSRTRGSVGEQYF
TGTGCCACCAGCAGGACACGCGGGAGTGTGGGTGAGCAGTACTTC